This is a list of T cell receptor beta chains from one sample in a study of cytomegalovirus exposure and HLA in healthy donors. TCRdb keeps only in-frame clones here, not all; method: immunoSEQ multiplex PCR. The sample consists of about 250,000 clones, 72% of them appearing once. Sequenced: PBMCs. These receptors were obtained from a female donor in good health and CMV-seronegative. Both conserved end residues are part of each CDR3. Each record gives: J gene, V gene, CDR3 protein.

TRBJ1-2 | TRBV11-1 | CASSPWDGEDYGYTF
TRBJ2-7 | TRBV5-4 | CASSGGRNEQYF
TRBJ1-5 | TRBV12-5 | CASGPGLSGNQPQHF
TRBJ2-7 | TRBV18 | CASSPQGTGSVYEQYF
TRBJ2-2 | TRBV27 | CASSYWAGYTGELFF
TRBJ2-3 | TRBV7-2 | CASSPGLRSDTQYF
TRBJ2-7 | TRBV5-1 | CASSFTGPYEQYF
. | TRBV6-1 | CASSHRVYEQYF
TRBJ2-5 | TRBV13 | CASSSAGVDETQYF
. | TRBV5-1 | CASSLDRFNEQYF
TRBJ2-7 | TRBV5-1 | CASTFSSGSYEQYF
TRBJ1-1 | TRBV19 | CASRQGSTEAFF
TRBJ1-1 | TRBV10-3 | CAISELQGTTEAFF
TRBJ2-1 | TRBV18 | CASSVPRERRNEQFF
TRBJ2-1 | TRBV10-3 | CAISVERLNTEQFF
TRBJ2-1 | TRBV23-1 | CASSHQLIMINEQFF
TRBJ2-1 | TRBV9 | CASTFRGDRASYNEQFF
TRBJ2-1 | TRBV7-3 | CASRFSGSYNEQFF
TRBJ1-2 | TRBV6-1 | CASSLTENYGYTF
TRBJ1-5 | TRBV5-1 | CASSPTGRSNQPQHF
TRBJ2-5 | TRBV7-9 | CASSLITGQGRQETQYF
TRBJ2-2 | TRBV10-3 | CAIGASWARGTGELFF
TRBJ2-1 | TRBV5-1 | CASSLTGGYNEQFF
TRBJ2-1 | TRBV4-1 | CASSQDTRSGQFF
TRBJ1-1 | TRBV5-6 | CASSIPSGGGMNTEAFF
TRBJ2-7 | TRBV11-3 | CASSSLRSSYEQYF
TRBJ2-3 | TRBV27 | CASRTPYWSTDTQYF
TRBJ2-2 | TRBV5-1 | CASRIGHDTGELFF
TRBJ2-1 | TRBV5-6 | CASTPRLAGGPLVYEQFF
TRBJ2-6 | TRBV19 | CASSKTGGVGANVLTF
TRBJ2-3 | TRBV6-1 | CAAGGSVTDTQYF
TRBJ1-2 | TRBV6-4 | CASSGDTMGQGTRGYTF
TRBJ2-7 | TRBV2 | CASGRQGAYEQYF
TRBJ2-7 | TRBV28 | CASSPGLDSYEQYF
TRBJ1-4 | TRBV6-5 | CASSRGQGNQKLFF
TRBJ2-5 | TRBV5-6 | CASSVFRDRQYQETQYF
TRBJ2-5 | TRBV9 | CASSVATKGGGLETQYF
TRBJ1-1 | TRBV7-8 | CASSLYGTGNTEAFF
TRBJ2-1 | TRBV7-3 | CASSLIPTSGTSGAGGEQFF
TRBJ2-7 | TRBV6-1 | CASRGGLAIDYEQYF
TRBJ1-1 | TRBV19 | CASSIGLETEAFF
TRBJ1-1 | TRBV19 | CASTKYTNTEAFF
TRBJ2-3 | TRBV5-1 | CASSSGRDSEKNTQYF
TRBJ2-3 | TRBV2 | CASSPQGLAGSDTQYF
TRBJ1-1 | TRBV11-2 | CASSLDDRIAFF
TRBJ2-7 | TRBV25-1 | CASSEGSGRNEQYF
TRBJ1-2 | TRBV6-5 | CASSEERGYGYTF
TRBJ2-1 | TRBV29-1 | CSVYSEETGIRQFF
TRBJ1-1 | TRBV29-1 | CSVRRGNTEAFF
TRBJ2-5 | TRBV14 | CASSQAPSGKMQETQYF
TRBJ2-7 | TRBV11-2 | CASSLLGRDPPSGEQYF
TRBJ2-1 | TRBV7-9 | CASSFEMANEQFF
TRBJ1-1 | TRBV4-1 | CASSQDSGADTEAFF
TRBJ2-7 | TRBV27 | CASSLSIAGGPTEQYF
TRBJ1-5 | TRBV7-9 | CASSLSGNQPQHF
TRBJ1-1 | TRBV7-3 | CASSSKGGTVEAFF
TRBJ2-1 | TRBV28 | CASSSPKTSGSWVEQFF